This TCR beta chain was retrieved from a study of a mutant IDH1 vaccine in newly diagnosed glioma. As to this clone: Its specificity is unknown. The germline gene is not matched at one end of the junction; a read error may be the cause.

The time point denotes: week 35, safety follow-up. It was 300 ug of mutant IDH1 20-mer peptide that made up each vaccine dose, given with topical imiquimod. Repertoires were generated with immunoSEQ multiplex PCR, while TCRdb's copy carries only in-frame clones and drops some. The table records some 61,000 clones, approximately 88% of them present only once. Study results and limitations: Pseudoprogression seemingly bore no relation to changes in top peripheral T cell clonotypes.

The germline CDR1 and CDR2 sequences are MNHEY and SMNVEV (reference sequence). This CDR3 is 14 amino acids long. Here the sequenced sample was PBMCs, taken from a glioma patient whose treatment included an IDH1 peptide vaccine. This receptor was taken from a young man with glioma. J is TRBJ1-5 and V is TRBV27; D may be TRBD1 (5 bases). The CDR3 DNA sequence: TGTGCCAACAGTTTAGGGAGGGGCGGACAGCCCCAGCATTTT. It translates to CANSLGRGGQPQHF.